The next 12 T cell receptor beta chains were all read from a single sample in a study of neoadjuvant nivolumab and ipilimumab in lung cancer. TCRdb's table, derived via immunoSEQ multiplex PCR, lists solely in-frame clones and lacks some. The sample holds 2,000 to 2,500 clones; around 84% are singletons and the top ten take over 9%. The source material was adjacent normal lung tissue, sampled after neoadjuvant nivolumab, alone or with ipilimumab, at or shortly before surgery. These receptors originate from an adult with non-small cell lung cancer.

The J gene is TRBJ2-2, the V gene TRBV9; D is unclear. The CDR3 is 12 residues long. Trimming removed 3 bases from V and 5 bases from J, with 5 bases in between. Germline V gene data show CDR1 as SGDLS and CDR2 as YYNGEE. The CDR3 here is CASSAVTGELFF. DNA of the CDR3: TGTGCCAGCAGCGCAGTAACCGGGGAGCTGTTTTTT.

This chain links TRBV2 with TRBJ2-4; D ambiguous. Germline V CDR1 and CDR2: SNHLY, FYNNEI. This CDR3 has 10 residues. With 2 bases removed from V and 7 bases from J, the gap between germline ends came to 0 bases. The CDR3 reads CASSENIQYF. Here the CDR3 DNA reads TGTGCCAGCAGTGAAAACATTCAGTACTTC.

This CDR3 is CASSFPRDADTQYF. CDR3 coding DNA: TGCGCCAGCAGCTTTCCGCGGGACGCAGATACGCAGTATTTT. The chain uses TRBV5-1 and TRBJ2-3; TRBD2 might be the D (6 bases). CDR1 SGHRS and CDR2 YFSETQ come from the germline V gene. The V end was cut by 2 bases, the J end by 4 bases, with 11 bases between. CDR3 size: 14 residues.

With respect to this clone: At one end the junction does not follow the germline gene, possibly because of a read error. The rearrangement joins TRBV7-7 to TRBJ2-7; 7 nucleotides match TRBD2. This CDR3 contains 15 residues. Germline V CDR1 and CDR2: SSHAT, FNYEAQ (reference sequence). The CDR3: CASSLGAGEGYEQYF. CDR3 bases: TGTGCTAGCAGCTTAGGGGCGGGAGAGGGCTACGAGCAGTACTTC.

The rearrangement links TRBV5-8 to TRBJ2-5; no firm D call. Germline lookup yields CDR1 SGHTS and CDR2 YDEGEE. There are 14 residues in the CDR3. V was cut by 0 bases and J by 1 base, with 7 bases left in between. CDR3 loop: CASSLGEPQETQYF. CDR3 in DNA: TGTGCCAGCAGCTTGGGCGAGCCCCAAGAGACCCAGTACTTC.

This rearrangement joins TRBV5-4 to TRBJ2-7; 10 positions match TRBD2. This CDR3 contains 16 residues. J lost 4 bases, V lost 2 bases, and 9 bases had no gene match. In germline, CDR1 is SGHNT, CDR2 YYREEE (reference sequence). In DNA, the CDR3 is TGTGCCAGCAGCTTCTTCGCTAGCGGGAGTAAATACGAGCAGTACTTC. Translation: CASSFFASGSKYEQYF.

CDR3 nucleotides: TGTGCCACGGGGAACAGTTTTAGCGGGTCTAATGAGCAGTTCTTC. Residues: CATGNSFSGSNEQFF. The chain links TRBV10-3 to TRBJ2-1, with TRBD2 identical over 7 bases. The length of the CDR3 is 15 residues. The J segment lost 7 bases and the V segment lost 10 bases, leaving 16 bases of the junction unmatched. CDR1 ENHRY and CDR2 SYGVKD come from the germline V gene.

The chain is built from TRBV29-1 and TRBJ2-7; D is unresolved. From germline, CDR1 is SQVTM and CDR2 ANQGSEA. Deletions cut 7 bases from V and 3 bases from J, with 10 bases between. This CDR3 spans 11 amino acids. The CDR3 DNA follows: TGCAGCGCCCGAAGTAGCTACGAGCAGTACTTC. This translates into CSARSSYEQYF.

The chain joins TRBV18 to TRBJ1-1; D unclear. Trimming took 6 bases from V and 0 from J, leaving 11 bases between them. CDR1 is KGHSH, CDR2 LQKENI, per germline. The CDR3 consists of 14 residues. The CDR3, as DNA: TGTGCCAGCTCGTACAGCCTCATGAACACTGAAGCTTTCTTT. It yields the protein CASSYSLMNTEAFF.

The chain is built from TRBV25-1 and TRBJ2-1; D gene ambiguous. Trimming shortened V by 10 bases and J by 5 bases, and 30 bases separated the two germline ends. Germline lookup yields CDR1 MGHDK and CDR2 SYGVNS. There are 18 residues in the CDR3. For the CDR3, the DNA is TGTGCCAACCACAAGGTGTCCCGAAGCAGGTTCCCCCACAATGAGCAGTTCTTC. Amino acids: CANHKVSRSRFPHNEQFF.

This sequence joins TRBV10-1 and TRBJ2-7, with 11 bases that match TRBD2. The V gene's germline CDR1 is WNHNN and CDR2 SYGVQD (reference sequence). This CDR3 has 14 residues. Trimming cost V 5 bases and J 5 bases; bases outside gene matches: 5. CDR3 bases: TGCGCCAGCAGTCCTAGCGGGAGGCCCCACGAGCAGTACTTC. Protein sequence: CASSPSGRPHEQYF.

The chain couples TRBV25-1 to TRBJ2-2, with 7 bases lining up with TRBD1. The CDR3 runs to 14 residues. The ends lost 8 bases at V and 3 bases at J; junction bases unmatched: 6. Germline V gene data show CDR1 as MGHDK and CDR2 as SYGVNS. In DNA form, the CDR3 reads TGTGCCAGCTCGAAGACAGGGTACACCGGGGAGCTGTTTTTT. It is translated as CASSKTGYTGELFF.